This T cell receptor (beta chain) was profiled in a study of cytomegalovirus exposure and HLA in healthy donors. The CDR3 runs 16 residues. V lost 2 bases and J lost 4; bases outside the gene matches: 9. Per the germline V gene, CDR1 is SGHVS and CDR2 is FQNEAQ. Primers included in the PCR were 60 Vbeta and 13 Jbeta primers. Repertoires were generated with immunoSEQ multiplex PCR, while TCRdb's copy carries only in-frame clones and drops some. The listing contains about 140,000 clones. This receptor was identified in a woman between 18 and 29 years old in good health and CMV-seronegative. Sequenced input: PBMCs. The V call is TRBV7-8, the J call TRBJ2-5, with 8 bases identical to TRBD2. In DNA, the CDR3 is TGTGCCAGCAGCTTAAGAGGGGCCAGCGGGGGAGAGACCCAGTACTTC. Residues: CASSLRGASGGETQYF.